The 5 T cell receptor beta chains below come from one sample, sequenced in a study of response to subunit inactivated influenza vaccine. A single record per CDR3 protein comes from TCRdb applying MiXCR to the RT-PCR reads. In the table there are hundreds of thousands of distinct CDR3 sequences, over 11% of which are singletons. The input for sequencing was PBMCs from blood, taken approximately 15 days before vaccination. These receptors were collected from a man aged 50-60 years who received an inactivated influenza vaccine.

This clonotype was detected many times. The chain uses TRBV4-1 and TRBJ1-2; 9 nucleotides match TRBD1. Germline CDR1 is MGHRA and CDR2 is YSYEKL. This CDR3 has 15 residues. After removal of 1 base from V and 7 bases from J, the junction contained 7 bases not matched to a gene. The CDR3 bases are TGCGCCAGCAGCCAAGTATCTTTGACAGGGGGTGGCTACACCTTC. Protein: CASSQVSLTGGGYTF.

The chain recombines TRBV30 with TRBJ1-5; the D is unclear. Trimming pared 0 bases from V and 2 bases from J, leaving 8 bases between. The CDR3 is 14 residues long. CDR1 and CDR2 (germline): GTSNPN, SVGIG (reference sequence). CDR3 residues: CAWSVGSGNQPQHF. The CDR3 DNA is TGTGCCTGGAGTGTAGGCAGCGGCAATCAGCCCCAGCATTTT.

The genes are TRBV2 and TRBJ2-1, with 10 positions matching TRBD2. This CDR3 comprises 15 residues. With V trimmed by 1 base and J by 9 bases, 6 bases remained unmatched. CDR1 SNHLY and CDR2 FYNNEI come from the germline V gene. CDR3 protein: CASSEESGGVGEQFF. The CDR3 DNA sequence: TGTGCCAGCAGTGAAGAGAGCGGGGGGGTCGGTGAGCAGTTCTTC.

There are many counts of this clonotype. The chain is built from TRBV29-1 and TRBJ1-2; 9 bases agree with TRBD1. Losses at the gene ends were 6 bases for V and 5 bases for J; bases not matched to a gene: 7. CDR1 and CDR2 (germline): SQVTM, ANQGSEA. This CDR3 contains 13 residues. In DNA, the CDR3 is TGCAGCGTGTTAGGACAGGGGACGTATGGCTACACCTTC. It codes for CSVLGQGTYGYTF.

The chain is built from TRBV20-1 and TRBJ2-5; D remains ambiguous. CDR1 and CDR2 (germline): DFQATT, SNEGSKA (reference sequence). Trimming removed 6 bases from V and 4 bases from J, with 15 bases in between. This CDR3 contains 13 residues. As DNA, the CDR3 is TGCAGTGCCCCGGCACCCGGACGAGAGACCCAGTACTTC. Amino acid sequence: CSAPAPGRETQYF.